This TCR beta chain was profiled in a study of siplizumab effects on memory and regulatory T cells. Overall study results and limits: Phenotypic classification as naive or memory proved unattainable for roughly 75-97% of proliferating CD4+ or CD8+ clones.

Assayed TCR templates numbered roughly 93,000 for each sample. Profiled with immunoSEQ multiplex PCR; TCRdb holds only in-frame clones, not every one. Among around 45,000 clones listed, about 90% were seen once. Concerning this clone itself: Its antigen is unidentified.

V was cut by 4 bases and J by 2 bases, with 5 bases left in between. Germline values: CDR1 LGHNA, CDR2 YNFKEQ. The CDR3 has 12 amino acids. Unstimulated naive, memory, effector memory and TEMRA subsets from three donor pairs have been sequenced, the authors report. This clonotype was obtained from a human donor in good health. The chain has TRBV4-2 and TRBJ1-1; D is uncertain. Material: naive CD8+ T cells sorted from blood. As DNA, the CDR3 is TGTGCCAGCAGCCCCGGCAACACTGAAGCTTTCTTT. This encodes CASSPGNTEAFF.